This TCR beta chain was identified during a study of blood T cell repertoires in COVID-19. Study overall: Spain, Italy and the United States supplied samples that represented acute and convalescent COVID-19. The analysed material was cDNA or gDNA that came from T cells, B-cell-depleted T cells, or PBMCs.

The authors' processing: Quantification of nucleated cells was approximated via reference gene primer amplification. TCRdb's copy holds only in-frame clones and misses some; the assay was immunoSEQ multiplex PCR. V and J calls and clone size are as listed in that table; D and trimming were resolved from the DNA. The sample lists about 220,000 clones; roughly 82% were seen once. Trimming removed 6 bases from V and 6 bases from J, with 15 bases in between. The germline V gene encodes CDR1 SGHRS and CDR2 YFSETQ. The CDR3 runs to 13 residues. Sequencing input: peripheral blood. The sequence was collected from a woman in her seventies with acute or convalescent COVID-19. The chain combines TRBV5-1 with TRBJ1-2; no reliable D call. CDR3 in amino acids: CASTGSETNGYTF. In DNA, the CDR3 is TGCGCCAGCACCGGGAGTGAAACTAATGGCTACACCTTC.